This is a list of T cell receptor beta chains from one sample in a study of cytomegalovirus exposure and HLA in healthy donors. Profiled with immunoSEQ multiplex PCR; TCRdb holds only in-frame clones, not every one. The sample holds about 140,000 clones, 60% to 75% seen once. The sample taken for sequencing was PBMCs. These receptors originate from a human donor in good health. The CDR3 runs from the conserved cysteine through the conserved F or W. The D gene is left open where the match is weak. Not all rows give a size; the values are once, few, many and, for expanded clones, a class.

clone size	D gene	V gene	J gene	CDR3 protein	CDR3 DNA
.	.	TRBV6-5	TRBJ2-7	CASSREYEQYF	TGTGCCAGCAGTCGGGAGTACGAGCAGTACTTC
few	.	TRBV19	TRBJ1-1	CASSMDKVNTEAFF	TGTGCCAGTAGTATGGACAAGGTTAACACTGAAGCTTTCTTT
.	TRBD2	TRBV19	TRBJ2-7	CASSTTSANGGYEQYF	TGTGCCAGTAGTACGACTAGCGCGAACGGAGGCTACGAGCAGTACTTC
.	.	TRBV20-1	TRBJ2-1	CSVFGYNEQFF	TGCAGTGTTTTCGGGTACAATGAGCAGTTCTTC
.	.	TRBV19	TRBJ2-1	CASGPRAPNEQFF	TGTGCCAGTGGCCCACGAGCGCCCAATGAGCAGTTCTTC
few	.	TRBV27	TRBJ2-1	CASTQGSRFKLALSSYNEQFF	TGTGCCAGCACCCAGGGATCTCGGTTCAAGTTAGCCTTAAGCTCCTACAATGAGCAGTTCTTC
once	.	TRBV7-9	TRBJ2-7	CASSPQTGTYEQYF	TGTGCCAGCAGCCCCCAGACAGGAACCTACGAGCAGTACTTC
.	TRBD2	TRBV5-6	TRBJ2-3	CASSLVTSGISTDTQYF	TGTGCCAGCAGCTTGGTTACTAGCGGGATAAGCACAGATACGCAGTATTTT
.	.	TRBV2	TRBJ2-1	CASQQGDEQFF	TGTGCCAGTCAACAGGGTGATGAGCAGTTCTTC
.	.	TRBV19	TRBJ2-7	CASSIDLPTGYEQYF	TGTGCCAGTAGTATAGATCTCCCGACGGGATACGAGCAGTACTTC
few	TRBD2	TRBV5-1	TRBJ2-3	CASSARLAGDTDTQYF	TGCGCCAGCAGCGCCAGACTAGCGGGAGACACAGATACGCAGTATTTT
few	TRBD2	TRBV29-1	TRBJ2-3	CSGLGLAGSTDTQYF	TGCAGCGGACTCGGACTAGCGGGTAGCACAGATACGCAGTATTTT
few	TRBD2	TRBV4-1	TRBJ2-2	CASSQLAGNTGELFF	TGCGCCAGCAGCCAACTAGCGGGAAACACCGGGGAGCTGTTTTTT
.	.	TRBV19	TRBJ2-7	CASSMDPGAYEQYF	TGTGCCAGTAGTATGGATCCAGGCGCCTACGAGCAGTACTTC
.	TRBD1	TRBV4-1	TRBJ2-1	CASSRGTGGVNEQFF	TGCGCCAGCAGCCGAGGGACAGGGGGTGTCAATGAGCAGTTCTTC
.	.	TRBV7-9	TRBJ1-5	CASSPMGAQPQHF	TGTGCCAGCAGCCCCATGGGGGCTCAGCCCCAGCATTTT
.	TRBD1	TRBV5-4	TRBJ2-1	CASSLAYRQGAREQFF	TGTGCCAGCAGCTTGGCCTATAGACAGGGGGCTCGGGAGCAGTTCTTC
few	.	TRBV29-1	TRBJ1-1	CSVEGQGGTEAFF	TGCAGCGTTGAAGGTCAGGGAGGGACTGAAGCTTTCTTT
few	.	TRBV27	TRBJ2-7	CASSPRTWSPAGYEQYF	TGTGCCAGCAGTCCACGAACCTGGTCCCCGGCGGGCTACGAGCAGTACTTC
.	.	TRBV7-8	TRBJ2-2	CASSSLTGELFF	TGTGCCAGCAGCTCCCTCACCGGGGAGCTGTTTTTT
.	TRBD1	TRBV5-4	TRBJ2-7	CASSLGRGRPDEQYF	TGTGCCAGCAGCTTGGGCAGGGGGCGCCCTGACGAGCAGTACTTC
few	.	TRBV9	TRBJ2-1	CASAAETYNEQFF	TGTGCCAGCGCGGCCGAGACCTACAATGAGCAGTTCTTC
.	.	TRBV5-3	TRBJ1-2	CARSVTGRCGYTF	TGTGCCAGAAGCGTTACAGGACGGTGTGGCTACACCTTC